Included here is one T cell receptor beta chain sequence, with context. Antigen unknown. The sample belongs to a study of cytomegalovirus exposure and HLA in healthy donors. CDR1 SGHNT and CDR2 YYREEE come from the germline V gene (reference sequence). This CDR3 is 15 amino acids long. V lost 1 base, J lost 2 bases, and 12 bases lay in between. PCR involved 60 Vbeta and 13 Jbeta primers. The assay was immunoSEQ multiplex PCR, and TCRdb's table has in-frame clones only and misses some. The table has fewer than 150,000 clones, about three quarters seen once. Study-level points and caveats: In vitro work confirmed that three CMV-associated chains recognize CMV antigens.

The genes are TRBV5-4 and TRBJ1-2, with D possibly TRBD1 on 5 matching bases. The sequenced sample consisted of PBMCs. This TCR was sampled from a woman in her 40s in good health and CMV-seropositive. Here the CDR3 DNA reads TGTGCCAGCAGCTTGCAGGGAACCCCGAACTATGGCTACACCTTC. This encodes CASSLQGTPNYGYTF.